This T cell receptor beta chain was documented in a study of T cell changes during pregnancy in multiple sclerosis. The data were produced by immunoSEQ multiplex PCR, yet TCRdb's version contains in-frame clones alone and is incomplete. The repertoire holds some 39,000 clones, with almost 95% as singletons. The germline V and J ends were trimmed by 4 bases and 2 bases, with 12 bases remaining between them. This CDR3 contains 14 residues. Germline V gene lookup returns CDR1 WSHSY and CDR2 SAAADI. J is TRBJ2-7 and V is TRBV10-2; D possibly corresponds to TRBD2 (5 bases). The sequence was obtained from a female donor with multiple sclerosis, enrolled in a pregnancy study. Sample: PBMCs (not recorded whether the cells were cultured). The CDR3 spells CASSVRDNPYEQYF. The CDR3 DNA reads TGCGCCAGCAGTGTTCGGGATAATCCCTACGAGCAGTACTTC.